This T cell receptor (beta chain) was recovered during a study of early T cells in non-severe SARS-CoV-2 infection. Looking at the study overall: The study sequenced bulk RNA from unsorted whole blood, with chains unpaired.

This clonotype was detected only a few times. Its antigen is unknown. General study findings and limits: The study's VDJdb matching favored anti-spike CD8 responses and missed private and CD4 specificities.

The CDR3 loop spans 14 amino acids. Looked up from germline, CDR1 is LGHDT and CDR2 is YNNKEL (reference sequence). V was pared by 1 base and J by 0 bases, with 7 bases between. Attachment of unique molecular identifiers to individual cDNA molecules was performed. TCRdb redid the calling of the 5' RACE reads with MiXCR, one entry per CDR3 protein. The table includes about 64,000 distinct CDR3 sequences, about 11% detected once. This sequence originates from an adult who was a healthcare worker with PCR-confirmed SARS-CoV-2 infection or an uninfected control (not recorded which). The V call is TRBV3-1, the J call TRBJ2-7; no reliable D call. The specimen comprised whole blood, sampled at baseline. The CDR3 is CASSQGHLSYEQYF. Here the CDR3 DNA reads TGTGCCAGCAGCCAAGGACACCTCTCCTACGAGCAGTACTTC.